The sequence of this TCR beta chain was determined in a study of cytomegalovirus exposure and HLA in healthy donors. Findings and limits, study-wide: Investigators reported more than 150 TCR beta chains as tied to cytomegalovirus. It emerged from a later analysis that several of the most significant clusters appeared to be linked to common viral pathogens. Upon later analysis, HLA-associated TCR beta chains proved more clonally expanded than other, equally common chains.

Regarding this clone: Its antigen is unknown.

This CDR3 is 17 amino acids long. Trimming at V came to 6 bases and at J to 7 bases, leaving 15 bases not matched to a gene. CDR1 is MDHEN and CDR2 is SYDVKM in the germline V gene. 13 Jbeta primers and 60 Vbeta primers were used for the PCR. In the authors' methods: Around 11 million shared chains were among the roughly 80 million unique TCR beta chains that a later analysis counted. Method: immunoSEQ multiplex PCR; TCRdb's copy keeps in-frame clones and lacks some. V, J and clone size were drawn from that table, and D and trimming were deduced from the DNA. The sample has some 130,000 clones; 60% to 80% are singletons.

This receptor was obtained from a man aged 25 to 40 in good health and CMV-seronegative. The chain combines TRBV28 with TRBJ2-7; 13 bases line up with TRBD2. Sequenced: PBMCs. Written as DNA, the CDR3 is TGTGCCAGCAGCCGTACCGGGACTAGCGGGACCTACGTTGAGCAGTACTTC. Translation: CASSRTGTSGTYVEQYF.